This T cell receptor (beta chain) was obtained from a study of shared clonotypes between healthy human individuals. Overall study: Ranging from 18 to 49 in age, donors were two women and a few men. Study-wide findings and caveats: Compared with clonotypes that all four donors shared, non-shared clonotypes had lower generation probabilities. A few donors had around 5% of their naive CD4 clonotypes in common.

Each subset's genomic DNA was split evenly across several immunoSEQ plates. The data were produced by immunoSEQ multiplex PCR, yet TCRdb's version contains in-frame clones alone and is incomplete. The sample records 1.6 million or so clones, 98% being singletons. Comments on this clone: As yet, its antigen is unknown.

This CDR3 comprises 15 residues. The germline V gene encodes CDR1 SGHAT and CDR2 FQNNGV. J lost 4 bases, V lost 1 base, and 5 bases had no gene match. The receptor was derived from a man aged 25-45 years in good health. J is TRBJ2-7 and V is TRBV11-2; 9 bases align to TRBD1. The sequenced sample consisted of naive CD4+ T cells sorted from blood. Subset specified: CD45RA+ positively selected. CDR3 residues: CASSLAGQGIYEQYF. The CDR3 bases are TGTGCCAGCAGCTTAGCGGGACAGGGAATTTACGAGCAGTACTTC.